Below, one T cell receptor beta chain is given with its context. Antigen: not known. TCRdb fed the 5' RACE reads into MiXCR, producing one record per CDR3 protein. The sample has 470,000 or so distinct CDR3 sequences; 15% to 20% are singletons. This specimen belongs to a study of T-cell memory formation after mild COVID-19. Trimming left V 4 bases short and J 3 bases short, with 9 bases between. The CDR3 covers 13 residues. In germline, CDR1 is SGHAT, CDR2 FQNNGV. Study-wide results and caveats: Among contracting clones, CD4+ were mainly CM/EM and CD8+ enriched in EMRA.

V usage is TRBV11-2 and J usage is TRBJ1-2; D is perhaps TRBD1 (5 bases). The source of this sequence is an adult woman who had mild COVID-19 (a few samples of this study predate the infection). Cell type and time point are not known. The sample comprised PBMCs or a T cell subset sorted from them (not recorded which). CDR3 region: CASSWGPYYGYTF. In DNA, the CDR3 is TGTGCCAGCAGCTGGGGACCGTACTATGGCTACACCTTC.